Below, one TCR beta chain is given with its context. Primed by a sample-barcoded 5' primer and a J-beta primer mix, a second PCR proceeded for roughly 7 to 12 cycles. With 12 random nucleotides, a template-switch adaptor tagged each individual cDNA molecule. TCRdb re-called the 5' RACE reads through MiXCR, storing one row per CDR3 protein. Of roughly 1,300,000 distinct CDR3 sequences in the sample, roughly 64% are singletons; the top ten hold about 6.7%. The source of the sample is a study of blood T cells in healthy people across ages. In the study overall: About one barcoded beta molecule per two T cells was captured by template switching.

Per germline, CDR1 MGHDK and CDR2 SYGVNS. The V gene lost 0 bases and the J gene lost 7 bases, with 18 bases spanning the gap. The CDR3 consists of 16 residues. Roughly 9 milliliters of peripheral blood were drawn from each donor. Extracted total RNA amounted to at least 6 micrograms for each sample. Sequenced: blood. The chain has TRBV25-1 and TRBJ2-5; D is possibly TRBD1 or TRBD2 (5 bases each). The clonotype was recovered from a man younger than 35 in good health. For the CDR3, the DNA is TGTGCCAGCAGTGAATATCGGGACCAACTCCGGGGGACCCAGTACTTC. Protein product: CASSEYRDQLRGTQYF.